This T cell receptor beta chain was sequenced for a study of Ad26.COV2.S vaccination and SARS-CoV-2 variants. This clone is a singleton in its sample. Treatment here: 15 to 20 received Ad26.COV2.S at low or high dose, single or two shots; about five received placebo; per-sample allocation not given. Collection of the samples took place on day 63 after the first injection of vaccine or placebo. The table came from immunoSEQ multiplex PCR; TCRdb's copy has only in-frame clones and leaves some out. The sample contains about 400,000 clones, about four fifths of which appear only once. CDR1 and CDR2 (germline): KGHSH, LQKENI. Trimming shortened V by 4 bases and J by 5 bases, and 12 bases separated the two germline ends. This CDR3 spans 15 amino acids.

The source of this sequence is a person between 18 and 65 years old who received the Ad26.COV2.S COVID-19 vaccine or a placebo. This sequence joins TRBV18 and TRBJ1-6; D is undetermined. The starting material was peripheral blood, obtained in a trial of Ad26.COV2.S vaccine versus placebo. The CDR3 is CASSLRTADNSPLHF. The CDR3 DNA is TGTGCCAGCTCACTTAGGACGGCAGATAATTCACCCCTCCACTTT.